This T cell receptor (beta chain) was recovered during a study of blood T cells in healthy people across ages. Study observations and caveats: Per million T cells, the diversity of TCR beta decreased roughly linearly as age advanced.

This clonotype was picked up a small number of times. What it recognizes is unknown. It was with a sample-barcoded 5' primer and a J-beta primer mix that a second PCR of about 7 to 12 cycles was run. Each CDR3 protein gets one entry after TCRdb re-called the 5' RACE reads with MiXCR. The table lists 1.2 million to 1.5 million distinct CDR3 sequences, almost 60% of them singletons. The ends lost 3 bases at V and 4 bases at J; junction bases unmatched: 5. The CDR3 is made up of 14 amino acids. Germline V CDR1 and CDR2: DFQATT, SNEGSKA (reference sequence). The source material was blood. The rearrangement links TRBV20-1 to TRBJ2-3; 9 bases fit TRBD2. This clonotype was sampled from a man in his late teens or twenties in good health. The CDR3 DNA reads TGCAGTGCTAGTCGCGGGGGGGCTCCAGATACGCAGTATTTT. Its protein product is CSASRGGAPDTQYF.